This T cell receptor beta chain emerged from a study of lymphopenia after photon versus proton radiotherapy (dated by TCRdb to between 2018 and 2021). About the study as a whole: In patients with gastrointestinal tumors who developed high-grade lymphopenia, the study compared the immunological effects of photon radiation therapy with those of proton radiation therapy. The study aimed to characterize how the two radiation modalities differ in their impact on the immune system. The cohort comprised some 20 patients with gastrointestinal tumors who received either photon or proton therapy and then developed lymphopenia.

Points the paper makes about the study in general: Among patients across the cohort who died, overall survival time showed an inverse correlation with a larger post-nadir drop in TCR diversity. Proton-treated patients stayed relatively stable during treatment, while photon-treated patients lost naive T cells and TCR diversity and gained effector/memory populations. After the lymphocyte count nadir, photon-treated repertoires showed oligoclonal expansion, especially of CD8+ Temra cells, which drove the drop in diversity. The survival association was assessed only in patients who died, and the authors presented better survival with proton therapy as a possibility rather than a demonstrated result.

The CDR3 runs 15 residues from the cysteine to the phenylalanine. The DNA shown is the 45-base CDR3, in frame from base 1. Trimming accounts for 2 bases at V and 5 bases at J, while the number of junction bases matched to no gene is 7. The CDR1 and CDR2 encoded by the germline V gene are MDHEN and SYDVKM. The library was produced with the immunoSEQ multiplex PCR assay. Deep sequencing of rearranged TCR beta loci, alongside multiparametric flow cytometry, was used to profile T cell repertoires. Held by TCRdb, this immuneACCESS table contains in-frame sequences only and omits some clones. Under half of the omission traces to an unresolved V gene where checked; the cause of the rest is unknown. The sample table lists some 25,000 clones, 90% of them with a count of one. The ten largest clones represent 0.75% to 0.9% of the sample. Details on this clone: Its antigen remains undetermined. It has no much larger one-base neighbor in the sample; base qualities were not kept.

The V gene is TRBV28 and the J gene is TRBJ2-5, with 8 bases matching TRBD1. Sample: peripheral blood, taken from a patient treated with photon-based radiotherapy. This receptor was taken from a woman in her fifties or sixties with cholangiocarcinoma. The DNA sequence follows: TGTGCCAGCAGTTTAGCCGGCAGGGGGCGGGAGACCCAGTACTTC. It translates as CASSLAGRGRETQYF.